The clone carrying this T cell receptor beta chain was detected many times. The antigen is unknown. The sample belongs to a study of Graves' ophthalmopathy and Graves' hyperthyroidism. The study's findings and limits: The model's prediction of ophthalmopathy progression had roughly 71% sensitivity and approximately 72% specificity.

The authors amplified TCR beta CDR3 regions, and they did so from RNA transcripts for repertoire sequencing. HTBI-primed RT-PCR formed the first round, and a multiplex PCR formed the second. TCRdb recomputed calls from the multiplex PCR reads with MiXCR, one row per CDR3 protein. The data contain 300,000 to 400,000 distinct CDR3 sequences, about a sixth of them singletons. V lost 0 bases to trimming and J lost 4 bases, with 12 bases between them. The CDR3 has 15 residues. Germline loops: CDR1 GTSNPN, CDR2 SVGIG (reference sequence). Source material: peripheral blood. The rearrangement uses TRBV30 and TRBJ2-2; D remains ambiguous. The sequence derives from an adult man with Graves' ophthalmopathy. The CDR3 region is CAWSVWEESTGELFF. CDR3 DNA: TGTGCCTGGAGTGTTTGGGAAGAGAGCACCGGGGAGCTGTTTTTT.